These 23 T cell receptor beta chains came from one sample sequenced in a study of monozygotic twins with inflammatory bowel disease. TCRdb reprocessed the 5' RACE reads, keeping one entry per CDR3 protein, no DNA. The sample table includes 350,000 to 500,000 distinct CDR3 sequences. The sample was blood. The receptors were sampled from a human donor with ulcerative colitis or Crohn's disease, or a healthy co-twin of an affected twin (not recorded which).

The rearrangement joins TRBV5-4 to TRBJ2-3. Germline V CDR1 and CDR2: SGHNT, YYREEE (reference sequence). The length of the CDR3 is 13 residues. CDR3 protein: CASGQASTDTQYF.

This sequence joins TRBV10-2 and TRBJ2-7; the TCRdb call, TRBD2, lacks DNA for checking. Looked up from germline, CDR1 is WSHSY and CDR2 is SAAADI. CDR3 size: 11 residues. The CDR3 sequence: CASREGPEQYF.

V is TRBV3-1 and J is TRBJ2-5. The CDR3 is 12 amino acids. Germline V gene sequence: CDR1 LGHDT, CDR2 YNNKEL (reference sequence). This CDR3 is CASSQDTKTQYF.

The rearrangement links TRBV7-2 to TRBJ2-2; with no DNA, the TCRdb D assignment of TRBD2 cannot be verified. Germline V gene lookup returns CDR1 SGHTA and CDR2 FQGNSA. The CDR3 has 16 residues. CDR3 region: CASSLGVALNTGELFF.

V gene TRBV5-1 combines with J gene TRBJ1-1; the TRBD1 assignment by TCRdb is unverifiable without DNA. This CDR3 contains 14 residues. Germline-derived CDR1 and CDR2 are SGHRS and YFSETQ. CDR3 sequence: CASRRGSLNTEAFF.

The V call is TRBV10-3, the J call TRBJ2-1. The CDR3 contains 14 residues. Germline V gene data show CDR1 as ENHRY and CDR2 as SYGVKD. CDR3 sequence: CAIRSAVGYNEQFF.

This chain links TRBV7-2 with TRBJ2-1; TCRdb's D call, TRBD2, is unchecked because there is no DNA. The germline V gene has CDR1 SGHTA and CDR2 FQGNSA. This CDR3 spans 17 amino acids. The CDR3 here is CASSSGPSRGGQNEQFF.

The CDR3 sequence is CASTDGLAGVGTGELFF. J is TRBJ2-2 and V is TRBV2; TCRdb's D call, TRBD2, is unchecked because there is no DNA. Looked up from germline, CDR1 is SNHLY and CDR2 is FYNNEI. CDR3 length: 17 amino acids.

The chain is built from TRBV20-1 and TRBJ2-3; no DNA is available, so the TRBD2 call from TCRdb remains unchecked. This CDR3 spans 13 amino acids. From germline, CDR1 is DFQATT and CDR2 SNEGSKA (reference sequence). This CDR3 is CSARTSYTDTQYF.

This rearrangement joins TRBV20-1 to TRBJ2-5; TCRdb's D gene call, TRBD1, goes unchecked for lack of DNA. The CDR3 has 15 residues. In germline, CDR1 is DFQATT, CDR2 SNEGSKA (reference sequence). The CDR3 loop reads CSATYGQGLQETQYF.

The chain couples TRBV25-1 to TRBJ2-5; absent DNA, TCRdb's TRBD2 call cannot be checked. Germline loops: CDR1 MGHDK, CDR2 SYGVNS. The CDR3 has 14 residues. The CDR3 sequence: CASSPELGEETQYF.

The chain carries TRBV7-9 and TRBJ2-7; without DNA, the TCRdb call of TRBD1 cannot be checked. This CDR3 contains 15 residues. Germline V gene data show CDR1 as SEHNR and CDR2 as FQNEAQ (reference sequence). The chain's CDR3 is CASSLGQANSYEQYF. Full variable domain (rest looked up from reference TRBV7-9 and TRBJ2-7): DTGVSQNPRHKITKRGQNVTFRCDPISEHNRLYWYRQTLGQGPEFLTYFQNEAQLEKSRLLSDRFSAERPKGSFSTLEIQRTEQGDSAMYLCASSLGQANSYEQYFGPGTRLTVT.

This rearrangement joins TRBV5-1 to TRBJ2-7. The CDR3 length is 13 residues. Germline loops: CDR1 SGHRS, CDR2 YFSETQ. The CDR3 here is CASSPFQHYEQYF.

The rearrangement links TRBV5-5 to TRBJ1-4; TCRdb outputs TRBD1, but without DNA this stays unchecked. The CDR3 contains 15 residues. The germline gives CDR1 SGHKS, CDR2 YYEKEE (reference sequence). CDR3 sequence: CASSVGPGLGEKLFF.

This chain uses TRBV4-3 with TRBJ1-2; the D call of TRBD1 rests on TCRdb alone, since no DNA is present to check it. Per the germline V gene, CDR1 is LGHNA and CDR2 is YSLEER. The CDR3 totals 15 residues. The CDR3 region is CASSQGPGQNYGYTF.

The chain recombines TRBV19 with TRBJ2-1; the D call from TCRdb, TRBD2, cannot be confirmed without DNA. Germline CDR1 and CDR2: LNHDA and SQIVND (reference sequence). The CDR3 spans 15 residues. CDR3 sequence: CASSRDPRSYNEQFF.

The chain recombines TRBV29-1 with TRBJ1-1; the TCRdb call, TRBD1, lacks DNA for checking. This CDR3 has 13 residues. Germline V gene sequence: CDR1 SQVTM, CDR2 ANQGSEA. CDR3 loop: CSAKGQSNTEAFF. The full variable domain, completed using reference TRBV29-1 and TRBJ1-1, is SAVISQKPSRDICQRGTSLTIQCQVDSQVTMMFWYRQQPGQSLTLIATANQGSEATYESGFVIDKFPISRPNLTFSTLTVSNMSPEDSSIYLCSAKGQSNTEAFFGQGTRLTVV.

The chain couples TRBV21-1 to TRBJ2-1. TRBV21-1 is a known pseudogene. The CDR3 contains 13 residues. This chain's CDR3 is CASSQRLRNEQFF.

V is TRBV7-6 and J is TRBJ2-3; TCRdb names TRBD2, which stays unverified in the absence of DNA. Looked up from germline, CDR1 is SGHVS and CDR2 is FNYEAQ. This CDR3 region has 16 residues. The CDR3 here is CASSLGLAGAQDTQYF.

This chain connects TRBV20-1 to TRBJ1-5. The CDR3 runs 19 residues. The germline gives CDR1 DFQATT, CDR2 SNEGSKA (reference sequence). The chain's CDR3 is CSASGGEGSVSGSNQPQHF.

The rearrangement joins TRBV20-1 to TRBJ2-1; TCRdb's assignment of TRBD2 cannot be checked, as there is no DNA. CDR3 length: 14 residues. Per germline, CDR1 DFQATT and CDR2 SNEGSKA (reference sequence). The CDR3 sequence: CSARFAGGTNEQFF.

J is TRBJ1-2 and V is TRBV3-1; TCRdb returns TRBD1, unconfirmable since there is no DNA. In germline, CDR1 is LGHDT, CDR2 YNNKEL (reference sequence). The CDR3 runs 14 residues. CDR3 loop: CASSFRDTSYGYTF.

V gene TRBV5-1 combines with J gene TRBJ2-5; TCRdb's D gene call, TRBD2, goes unchecked for lack of DNA. This CDR3 has 15 amino acids. The germline gives CDR1 SGHRS, CDR2 YFSETQ. CDR3 loop: CASSLVVAGEETQYF.